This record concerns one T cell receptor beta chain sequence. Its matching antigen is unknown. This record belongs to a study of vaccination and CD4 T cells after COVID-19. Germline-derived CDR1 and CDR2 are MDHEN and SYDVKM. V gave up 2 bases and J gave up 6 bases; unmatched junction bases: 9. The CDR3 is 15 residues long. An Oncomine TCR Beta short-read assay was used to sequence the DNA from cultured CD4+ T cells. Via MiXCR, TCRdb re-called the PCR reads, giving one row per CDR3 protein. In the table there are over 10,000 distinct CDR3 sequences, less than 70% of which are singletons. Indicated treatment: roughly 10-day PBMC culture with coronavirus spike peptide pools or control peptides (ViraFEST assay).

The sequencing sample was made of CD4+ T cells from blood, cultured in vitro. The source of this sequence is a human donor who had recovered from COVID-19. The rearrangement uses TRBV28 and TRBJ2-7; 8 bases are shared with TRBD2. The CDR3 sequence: CASSLMVGLAPEQYF. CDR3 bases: TGTGCCAGCAGTTTAATGGTCGGACTAGCACCCGAGCAGTACTTC.